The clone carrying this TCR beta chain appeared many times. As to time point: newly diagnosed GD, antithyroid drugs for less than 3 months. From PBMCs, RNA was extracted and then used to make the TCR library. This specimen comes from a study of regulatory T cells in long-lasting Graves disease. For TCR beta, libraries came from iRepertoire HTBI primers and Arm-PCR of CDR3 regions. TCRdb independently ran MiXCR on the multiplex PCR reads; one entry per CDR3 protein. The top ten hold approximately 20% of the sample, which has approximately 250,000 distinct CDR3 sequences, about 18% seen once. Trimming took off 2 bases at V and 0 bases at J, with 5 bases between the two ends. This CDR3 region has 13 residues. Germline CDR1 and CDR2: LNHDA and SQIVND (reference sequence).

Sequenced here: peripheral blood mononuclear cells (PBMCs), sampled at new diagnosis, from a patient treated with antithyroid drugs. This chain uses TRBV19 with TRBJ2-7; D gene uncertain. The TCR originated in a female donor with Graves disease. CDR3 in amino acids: CASSISISYEQYF. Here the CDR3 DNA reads TGTGCCAGTAGTATAAGCATCTCCTACGAGCAGTACTTC.